A single sample gave rise to the 5 T cell receptor beta chains below, sequenced in a study of coeliac disease. The protocol was immunoSEQ multiplex PCR, while the TCRdb copy is restricted to in-frame clones and leaves out a portion. The sample carries approximately 3,100 clones, roughly 71% recorded once. The sequencing input was lymphocytes from the gut lamina propria. The receptors shown here come from a man at least 80 years old without celiac disease.

This clone was seen a few times. The CDR3 DNA sequence: TGTGCCAGCAGTGACGTTTCCTACAATGAGCAGTTCTTC. Its protein is CASSDVSYNEQFF. V and J are TRBV2 and TRBJ2-1; no definite D call. This CDR3 region has 13 residues. Germline CDR1 and CDR2: SNHLY and FYNNEI. Trimming stripped 3 bases from V and 1 base from J, with 4 bases between.

The rearrangement uses TRBV7-6 and TRBJ2-6, with D possibly being TRBD2 (5 bases). The CDR3 has 19 residues. Per the germline V gene, CDR1 is SGHVS and CDR2 is FNYEAQ. The germline V and J ends were trimmed by 3 bases and 5 bases, with 23 bases remaining between them. CDR3 in amino acids: CASSFLTKWPQSRANVLTF. The CDR3 DNA reads as TGTGCCAGCAGCTTCTTGACTAAGTGGCCACAAAGTCGGGCCAACGTCCTGACTTTC.

This clone was counted between two and nine times. The rearrangement uses TRBV5-4 and TRBJ2-7; 8 nucleotides match TRBD2. The length of the CDR3 is 17 residues. The J segment lost 2 bases and the V segment lost 4 bases, leaving 14 bases of the junction unmatched. Germline assignment: CDR1 SGHNT and CDR2 YYREEE (reference sequence). The CDR3 sequence: CASSPGRGGGSTYEQYF. The CDR3 DNA sequence: TGTGCCAGCAGCCCCGGCCGGGGGGGCGGATCGACCTACGAGCAGTACTTC.

The chain combines TRBV5-1 with TRBJ2-3; 8 bases are shared with TRBD2. This CDR3 region has 15 residues. V was clipped by 7 bases and J by 5 bases; unmatched bases: 12. CDR1 is SGHRS and CDR2 is YFSETQ in the germline V gene. The CDR3 here is CASRAEAGAGDTQYF. The DNA of the CDR3 is TGCGCCAGCCGTGCCGAAGCGGGAGCGGGAGATACGCAGTATTTT.

Concerning this clone itself: This sample also contains other DNA sequences that code for the same CDR3. The chain joins TRBV9 to TRBJ1-3, with TRBD1 as a possible D gene (5 bases). The CDR3 runs 15 residues. The germline V gene has CDR1 SGDLS and CDR2 YYNGEE. The germline V and J ends were trimmed by 0 bases and 2 bases, with 9 bases remaining between them. The DNA for the CDR3 is TGTGCCAGCAGCGTAGGTTCAGGGACTGGAAACACCATATATTTT. Its protein is CASSVGSGTGNTIYF.